This T cell receptor beta chain appears in the sequencing data of a study of regulatory T cells in long-lasting Graves disease. General study points: Newly diagnosed Graves' patients exceeded persistent ones in TCR diversity. Sample size was small, which may have lowered accuracy.

TCR beta libraries were built with iRepertoire HTBI primers and Arm-PCR of CDR3 regions. TCRdb analysed the multiplex PCR reads with MiXCR anew, one entry per CDR3 protein. The sample lists 400,000 to 450,000 distinct CDR3 sequences; 15% were seen once. This clonotype has ten or more counts. Its specificity is unknown. The time point was: newly diagnosed GD, antithyroid drugs for less than 3 months. After RNA was extracted from PBMCs, the TCR library was made from it. The same data also contributed to another study, on T cells in Graves' hyperthyroidism and ophthalmopathy. This second study says: Using the HTBI primer set, a first-round RT-PCR was run on the TCR CDR3.

Sequences were derived from peripheral blood mononuclear cells (PBMCs), sampled at new diagnosis, from a patient treated with antithyroid drugs. This clonotype was obtained from a woman aged 25 to 39 with Graves disease.

The CDR3 bases are TGTGCCAGCAGCGGACGGACTAGCGGGAGCGGCGATGAGCAGTTCTTC. Translated, it gives CASSGRTSGSGDEQFF. This sequence joins TRBV11-3 and TRBJ2-1; TRBD2 matches at 13 bases. The length of the CDR3 is 16 residues. Unmatched junction bases numbered 9, after V lost 5 bases and J lost 8 bases. CDR1 and CDR2 from the germline V gene are SGHNT and YENEEA.